This T cell receptor beta chain was recovered during a study of blood T cell repertoires in COVID-19 (dated by TCRdb to the early 2020s). A note on the overall study: Samples from collaborators originated in the United States, Italy and Spain and spanned both the acute and convalescent phases of COVID-19. The material from the prospective study consisted of cDNA or gDNA derived from T cells, B-cell-depleted T cells, or PBMCs. Deeply sampled blood TCRbeta repertoires from subjects exposed to, actively infected with, or recovered from COVID-19 were included in the dataset. The repertoires were released in a freely available public database meant as a resource for research on the immune response to SARS-CoV-2. Samples came from the ongoing ImmuneRACE study (first 160 participants) plus 1,254 subjects from 6 global collaborators. The sample metadata nearly always contained a de-identified subject ID, COVID-19 status, age in years and sex. Where available, HLA class I and class II types were taken from metadata supplied by the sample provider and were not determined by assay-based typing.

About this clone itself: What antigen it recognizes has not been identified. Per-base quality was not reported, and no clone a single base away is much larger than it.

The CDR3, from cysteine to phenylalanine, totals 13 residues. Only the CDR3 region is kept as DNA, spanning 39 bases read in frame from base 1. The germline V gene supplies CDR1 MDHEN and CDR2 SYDVKM. Trimming costs V 5 bases and J 9 bases, and their ends lie 17 bases apart. The immunoSEQ Assay, a bias-controlled multiplex PCR, was used to amplify TCRbeta CDR3 regions from genomic DNA. The authors' pipeline ran thus. Within the assay, amplification of reference gene primers was used to estimate how many nucleated cells each sample contained. To quantify the absolute abundance of each unique TCRbeta CDR3 rearrangement, sequence reads were collapsed and filtered. For each sample, productive Simpson clonality was calculated by taking the square root of Simpson's diversity index across productive rearrangements. Held by TCRdb, this immuneACCESS table contains in-frame sequences only and omits some clones. Under half of the omission traces to an unresolved V gene where checked; the cause of the rest is unknown. V, J and clone size derive from that table, while D and trimming were established from the DNA sequence. The sample contains roughly 200,000 clones, about 88% of them found a single time. The top ten clonotypes cover over 2% of the sample.

General conclusions and limits of the study: The quantity of clinical and demographic metadata differed by source and by participant and was supplied without curation.

Participants in the prospective study were aged about 18 to 100 years, lived in 20 to 25 United States geographic areas, and enrolled through a virtual design. In the prospective study, participants were assigned to cohorts based on the clinical history participants reported in a screening survey and a study questionnaire. Mobile phlebotomists in the prospective study collected whole blood, serum and a nasopharyngeal or oropharyngeal swab from every participant. Prospective study participants could optionally give additional blood draws and questionnaires over an approximately two-month period. Before DNA extraction, blood samples from the prospective study were shipped at room temperature or frozen.

The receptor was isolated from a middle-aged woman with acute COVID-19. The receptor chain draws on TRBV28 and TRBJ2-7, and perhaps TRBD1 as D gene, on 6 matching bases. Material: PBMCs or T cells enriched from blood (not recorded which). The bases are TGTGCCAGCAGTGACCACGACAGGCTATGGCAGTACTTC. Its protein reads: CASSDHDRLWQYF.